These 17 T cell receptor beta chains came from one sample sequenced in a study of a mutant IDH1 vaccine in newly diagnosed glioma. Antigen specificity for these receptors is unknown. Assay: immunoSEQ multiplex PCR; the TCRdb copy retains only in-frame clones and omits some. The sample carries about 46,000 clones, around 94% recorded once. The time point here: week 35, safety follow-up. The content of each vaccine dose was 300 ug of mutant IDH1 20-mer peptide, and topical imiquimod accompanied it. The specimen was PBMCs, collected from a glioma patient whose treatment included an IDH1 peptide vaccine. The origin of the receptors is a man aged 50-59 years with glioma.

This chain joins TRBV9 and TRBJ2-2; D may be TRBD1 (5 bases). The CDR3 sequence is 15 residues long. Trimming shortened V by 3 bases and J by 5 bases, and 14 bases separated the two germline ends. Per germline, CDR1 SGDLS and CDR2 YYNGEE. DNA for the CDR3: TGTGCCAGCAGCGGCCAATCCAGGGTGACCGGGGAGCTGTTTTTT. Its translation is CASSGQSRVTGELFF.

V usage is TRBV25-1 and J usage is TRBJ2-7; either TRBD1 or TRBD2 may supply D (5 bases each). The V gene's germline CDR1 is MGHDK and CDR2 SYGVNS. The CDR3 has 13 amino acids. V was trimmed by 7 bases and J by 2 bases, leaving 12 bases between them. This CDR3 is CASTPVGPYEQYF. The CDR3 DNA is TGTGCCAGCACTCCCGTGGGACCCTACGAGCAGTACTTC.

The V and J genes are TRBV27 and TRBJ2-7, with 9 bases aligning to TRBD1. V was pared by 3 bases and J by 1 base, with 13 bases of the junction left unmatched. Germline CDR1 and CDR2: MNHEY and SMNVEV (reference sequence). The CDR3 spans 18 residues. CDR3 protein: CASSFLPRTGDRSYEQYF. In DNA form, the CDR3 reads TGTGCCAGCAGTTTCCTTCCTAGGACAGGGGATCGGTCCTACGAGCAGTACTTC.

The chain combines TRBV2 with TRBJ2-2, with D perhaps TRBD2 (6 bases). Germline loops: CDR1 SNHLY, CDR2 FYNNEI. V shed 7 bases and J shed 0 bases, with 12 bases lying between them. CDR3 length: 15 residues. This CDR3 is CASIWGEANTGELFF. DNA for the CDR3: TGTGCCAGCATTTGGGGGGAGGCGAACACCGGGGAGCTGTTTTTT.

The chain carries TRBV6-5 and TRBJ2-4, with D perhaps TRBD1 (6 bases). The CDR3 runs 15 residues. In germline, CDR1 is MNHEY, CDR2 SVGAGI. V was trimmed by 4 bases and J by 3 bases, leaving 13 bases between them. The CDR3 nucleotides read TGTGCCAGCAGTTCGTCAGGGGTCGACAAAAACATTCAGTACTTC. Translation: CASSSSGVDKNIQYF.

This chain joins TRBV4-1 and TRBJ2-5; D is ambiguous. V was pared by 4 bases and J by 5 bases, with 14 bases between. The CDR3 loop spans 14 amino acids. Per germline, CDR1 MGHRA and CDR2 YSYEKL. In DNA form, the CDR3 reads TGCGCCAGCAGCCCCCTATCCCCTGAGGAGACCCAGTACTTC. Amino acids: CASSPLSPEETQYF.

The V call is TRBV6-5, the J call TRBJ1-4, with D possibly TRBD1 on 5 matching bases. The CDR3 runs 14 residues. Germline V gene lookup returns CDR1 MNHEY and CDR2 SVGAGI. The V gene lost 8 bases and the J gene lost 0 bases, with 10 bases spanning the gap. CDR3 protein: CASRGLATNEKLFF. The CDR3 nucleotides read TGTGCCAGCCGGGGGTTAGCAACTAATGAAAAACTGTTTTTT.

The chain's CDR3 is CASSLGTGRATTEAFF. As DNA, the CDR3 is TGCGCCAGCAGCTTGGGCACAGGGAGGGCCACCACTGAAGCTTTCTTT. This rearrangement joins TRBV5-1 to TRBJ1-1, with TRBD1 as a possible D gene (6 bases). The ends were cut back, 0 bases at V and 4 bases at J, with 16 bases in the middle. Germline V gene data show CDR1 as SGHRS and CDR2 as YFSETQ. CDR3 length equals 16 residues. The variable domain in full, completed from reference TRBV5-1 and TRBJ1-1, reads KAGVTQTPRYLIKTRGQQVTLSCSPISGHRSVSWYQQTPGQGLQFLFEYFSETQRNKGNFPGRFSGRQFSNSRSEMNVSTLELGDSALYLCASSLGTGRATTEAFFGQGTRLTVV.

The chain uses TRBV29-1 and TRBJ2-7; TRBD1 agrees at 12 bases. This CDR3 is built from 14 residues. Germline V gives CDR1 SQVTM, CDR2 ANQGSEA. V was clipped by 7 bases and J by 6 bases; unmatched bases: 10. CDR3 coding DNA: TGCAGCGGGACATCGGGACAGGGGGCAGGCGAGCAGTACTTC. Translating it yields CSGTSGQGAGEQYF.

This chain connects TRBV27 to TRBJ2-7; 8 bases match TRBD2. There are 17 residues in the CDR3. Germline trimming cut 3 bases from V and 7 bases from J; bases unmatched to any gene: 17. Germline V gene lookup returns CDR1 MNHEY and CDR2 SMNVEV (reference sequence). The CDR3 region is CASSLPPGGGPFPEQYF. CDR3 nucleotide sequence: TGTGCCAGCAGTTTGCCCCCGGGCGGGGGGCCCTTTCCTGAGCAGTACTTC.

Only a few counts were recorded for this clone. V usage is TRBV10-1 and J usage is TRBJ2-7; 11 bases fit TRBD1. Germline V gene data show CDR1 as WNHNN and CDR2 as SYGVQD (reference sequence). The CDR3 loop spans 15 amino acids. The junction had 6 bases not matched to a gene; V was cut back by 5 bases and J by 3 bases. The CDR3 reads CASSPGTGGYYEQYF. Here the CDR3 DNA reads TGCGCCAGCAGTCCGGGGACAGGGGGTTACTACGAGCAGTACTTC.

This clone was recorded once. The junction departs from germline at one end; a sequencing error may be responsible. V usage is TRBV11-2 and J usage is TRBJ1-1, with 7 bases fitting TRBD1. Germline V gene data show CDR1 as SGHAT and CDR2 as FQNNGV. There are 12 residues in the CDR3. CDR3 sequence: CASSPRTGQRKF. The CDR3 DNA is TGTGCCAGCAGCCCCCGGACAGGCCAACGGAAATTT.

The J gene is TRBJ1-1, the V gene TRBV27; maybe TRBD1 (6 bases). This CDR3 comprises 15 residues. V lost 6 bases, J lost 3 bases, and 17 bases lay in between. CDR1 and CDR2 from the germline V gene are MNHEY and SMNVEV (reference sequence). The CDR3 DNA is TGTGCCAGCAGCCCCAGGGGTCCGGGGGACACTGAAGCTTTCTTT. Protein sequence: CASSPRGPGDTEAFF.

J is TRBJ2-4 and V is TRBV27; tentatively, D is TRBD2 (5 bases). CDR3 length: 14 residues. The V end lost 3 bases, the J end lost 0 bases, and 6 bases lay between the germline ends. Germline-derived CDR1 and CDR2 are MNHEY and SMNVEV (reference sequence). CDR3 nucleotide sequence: TGTGCCAGCAGTTTTAGCGTAGCCAAAAACATTCAGTACTTC. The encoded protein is CASSFSVAKNIQYF.

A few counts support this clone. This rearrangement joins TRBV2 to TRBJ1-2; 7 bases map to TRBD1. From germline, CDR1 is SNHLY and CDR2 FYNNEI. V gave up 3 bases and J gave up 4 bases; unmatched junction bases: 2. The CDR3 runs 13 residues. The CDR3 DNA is TGTGCCAGCAGTGAGGGGACAGCCTATGGCTACACCTTC. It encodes CASSEGTAYGYTF.

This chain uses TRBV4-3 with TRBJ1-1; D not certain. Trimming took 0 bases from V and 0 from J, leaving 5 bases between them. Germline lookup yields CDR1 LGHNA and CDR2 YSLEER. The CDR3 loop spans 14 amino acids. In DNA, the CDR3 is TGCGCCAGCAGCCAAGATAGGGTGAACACTGAAGCTTTCTTT. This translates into CASSQDRVNTEAFF.

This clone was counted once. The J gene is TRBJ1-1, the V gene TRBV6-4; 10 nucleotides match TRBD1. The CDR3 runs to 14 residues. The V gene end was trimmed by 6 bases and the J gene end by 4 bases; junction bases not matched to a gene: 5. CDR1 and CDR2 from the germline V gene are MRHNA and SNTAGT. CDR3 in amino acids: CASSPTGGITEAFF. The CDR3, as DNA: TGTGCCAGCAGCCCGACAGGGGGCATCACTGAAGCTTTCTTT.